The rows below give T cell receptor beta chains drawn from one sample of a study of cytomegalovirus exposure and HLA in healthy donors. Profiled with immunoSEQ multiplex PCR; TCRdb holds only in-frame clones, not every one. The table records approximately 270,000 clones, under 90% of them present only once. The specimen was PBMCs. The receptors originated from a girl aged 2 to 9 in good health and CMV-seronegative. Each CDR3 is given with its conserved first and last residue. D genes are given only for firm matches. Some rows mark clone size as missing; the rest say once, few, many or name a class of expanded clone.

V gene	J gene	clone size	D gene	CDR3 length	CDR3 protein	CDR3 DNA
TRBV9	TRBJ2-3	.	TRBD2	17	CASSVELAGGGTDTQYF	TGTGCCAGCAGCGTAGAACTAGCGGGGGGCGGCACAGATACGCAGTATTTT
TRBV19	TRBJ1-5	.	.	14	CASSRGSSNQPQHF	TGTGCCAGTAGTCGGGGGTCGAGCAATCAGCCCCAGCATTTT
TRBV28	TRBJ2-3	.	.	17	CASSTDQRKISVYTQYF	TGTGCCAGCAGCACGGACCAGAGAAAAATTAGCGTATATACGCAGTATTTT
TRBV19	TRBJ1-1	once	TRBD1	11	CASRREGATFF	TGTGCCAGTAGGAGAGAGGGGGCGACTTTCTTT
TRBV5-1	TRBJ2-7	.	TRBD2	15	CVSSQTGTSSLEQYF	TGCGTCAGCAGCCAAACCGGGACTAGCAGTCTCGAGCAGTACTTC
TRBV6-1	TRBJ2-3	.	.	15	CASSEFGGLTDTQYF	TGTGCCAGCAGTGAATTTGGGGGACTCACAGATACGCAGTATTTT
TRBV5-1	TRBJ2-7	once	.	14	CASSLAAGTYEQYF	TGCGCCAGCAGCTTGGCCGCGGGAACCTACGAGCAGTACTTC
TRBV28	TRBJ1-2	.	TRBD1	15	CASKEGAGGLSGYTF	TGTGCCAGCAAAGAGGGGGCAGGGGGCCTCTCTGGCTACACCTTC
TRBV18	TRBJ2-7	.	TRBD1	13	CASSPRQGYEQYF	TGTGCCAGCTCACCACGACAGGGCTACGAGCAGTACTTC
TRBV6-6	TRBJ2-7	.	.	14	CASSPLGSLDEQYF	TGTGCCAGCAGCCCTCTAGGTTCCTTAGACGAGCAGTACTTC
TRBV6-1	TRBJ2-7	.	.	13	CASSEAVTYEQYF	TGTGCCAGCAGTGAGGCGGTCACCTACGAGCAGTACTTC
TRBV5-4	TRBJ2-5	.	TRBD1	18	CASTRTPRPSDRAETQYF	TGTGCCAGCACCCGGACCCCACGACCCTCGGACAGGGCGGAGACCCAGTACTTC
TRBV28	TRBJ1-2	.	.	13	CASSSLQSYGYTF	TGTGCCAGCAGTTCTCTGCAGTCCTATGGCTACACCTTC
TRBV27	TRBJ2-2	few	.	15	CASSLWVQGTGELFF	TGTGCCAGCAGTTTGTGGGTACAGGGAACCGGGGAGCTGTTTTTT
TRBV7-7	TRBJ2-1	.	TRBD2	14	CASSLAGGYNEQFF	TGTGCCAGCAGCCTAGCGGGGGGGTACAATGAGCAGTTCTTC
TRBV6-4	TRBJ1-1	.	.	13	CASSFDRNTEAFF	TGTGCCAGCAGTTTCGACAGGAACACTGAAGCTTTCTTT
TRBV5-1	TRBJ2-1	.	TRBD2	16	CASSSGLAGGRNEQFF	TGCGCCAGCAGCTCCGGACTAGCGGGGGGTCGTAATGAGCAGTTCTTC
TRBV19	TRBJ2-5	.	TRBD1	14	CASSGDRRMETQYF	TGTGCCAGTAGCGGGGACAGAAGAATGGAGACCCAGTACTTC
TRBV28	TRBJ1-2	.	TRBD1	15	CASSFRTGGDYGYTF	TGTGCCAGCAGTTTTCGGACAGGGGGAGACTATGGCTACACCTTC
TRBV11-2	TRBJ2-7	.	.	12	CASNGGAYEQYF	TGTGCCAGCAATGGAGGGGCCTACGAGCAGTACTTC
TRBV9	TRBJ2-5	.	.	14	CASSVGVIQETQYF	TGTGCCAGCAGCGTAGGAGTTATCCAAGAGACCCAGTACTTC
TRBV5-8	TRBJ1-5	.	.	15	CASSLPRIAGQPQHF	TGTGCCAGCAGCCTCCCCCGGATTGCCGGGCAGCCCCAGCATTTT
TRBV28	TRBJ2-1	.	TRBD2	13	CAIGLAGGNEQFF	TGTGCCATAGGTCTAGCGGGAGGAAATGAGCAGTTCTTC
TRBV29-1	TRBJ2-1	once	TRBD2	16	CSVVRLAGGSYNEQFF	TGCAGCGTTGTTCGACTAGCGGGGGGATCCTACAATGAGCAGTTCTTC
TRBV11-2	TRBJ2-7	.	TRBD2	14	CASSYSGAPYEQYF	TGTGCCAGCAGCTATAGCGGGGCCCCCTACGAGCAGTACTTC
TRBV7-9	TRBJ1-2	.	.	13	CASSLDAGYGYTF	TGTGCCAGCAGCCTAGATGCGGGCTATGGCTACACCTTC
TRBV6-1	TRBJ2-7	.	.	15	CASSPQGFGSYEQYF	TGTGCCAGCAGTCCTCAGGGGTTTGGCTCCTACGAGCAGTACTTC
TRBV30	TRBJ1-5	.	.	13	CAWAGTKGQPQHF	TGTGCCTGGGCCGGGACAAAGGGCCAGCCCCAGCATTTT
TRBV5-1	TRBJ2-1	.	.	14	CASSPLSAYNEQFF	TGCGCCAGCAGCCCCCTCAGCGCCTACAATGAGCAGTTCTTC
TRBV11-2	TRBJ2-7	.	TRBD1	14	CASSLPGQGNEQYF	TGTGCCAGCAGCTTACCTGGACAGGGGAACGAGCAGTACTTC
TRBV7-2	TRBJ1-1	.	.	13	CASSSSAGREAFF	TGTGCCAGCAGCTCCTCGGCGGGCAGGGAAGCTTTCTTT
TRBV29-1	TRBJ1-1	.	.	13	CSVDGGRNTEAFF	TGCAGCGTTGACGGGGGTAGGAACACTGAAGCTTTCTTT
TRBV6-5	TRBJ2-1	.	.	15	CASSPDRPSYNEQFF	TGTGCCAGCAGTCCCGACAGGCCCTCCTACAATGAGCAGTTCTTC
TRBV9	TRBJ2-3	once	TRBD2	17	CASSSPAAGDSTDTQYF	TGTGCCAGCAGCAGCCCAGCAGCGGGGGACAGCACAGATACGCAGTATTTT
TRBV11-2	TRBJ2-1	.	TRBD1	15	CASSSHRDRSLGQFF	TGTGCCAGCAGCTCCCATCGGGACAGGTCTCTTGGGCAGTTCTTC
TRBV9	TRBJ2-7	.	TRBD1	18	CASSVAPPPDRIDYEQYF	TGTGCCAGCAGCGTAGCCCCTCCACCGGACAGGATCGACTACGAGCAGTACTTC
TRBV19	TRBJ1-5	.	.	16	CASSISPTGSNQPQHF	TGTGCCAGTAGTATAAGCCCGACAGGTAGTAATCAGCCCCAGCATTTT
TRBV5-1	TRBJ2-4	.	.	14	CASSWGLAKNIQYF	TGCGCCAGCAGCTGGGGGCTAGCCAAAAACATTCAGTACTTC
TRBV27	TRBJ2-3	.	.	15	CASSLRGYDTDTQYF	TGTGCCAGCAGTTTAAGAGGGTACGATACAGATACGCAGTATTTT
TRBV6-1	TRBJ2-3	.	.	14	CASARWGVTDTQYF	TGTGCCTCTGCCCGGTGGGGGGTCACAGATACGCAGTATTTT
TRBV7-9	TRBJ2-2	.	TRBD2	16	CASSLEGRGLAGELFF	TGTGCCAGCAGCCTAGAGGGGCGTGGACTAGCCGGGGAGCTGTTTTTT
TRBV14	TRBJ1-5	.	.	15	CASSQGQFLGEPQHF	TGTGCCAGCAGCCAAGGGCAGTTCCTCGGAGAGCCCCAGCATTTT
TRBV5-6	TRBJ2-2	.	.	14	CASNRDSSSGELFF	TGTGCCAGCAACCGGGACTCTTCGTCCGGGGAGCTGTTTTTT
TRBV27	TRBJ2-1	once	TRBD2	13	CASSLSLAGWQFF	TGTGCCAGCAGTTTATCGTTAGCGGGTTGGCAGTTCTTC
TRBV28	TRBJ1-5	.	TRBD1	16	CASSTTGQGRNQPQHF	TGTGCCAGCAGTACGACAGGACAGGGACGTAATCAGCCCCAGCATTTT
TRBV5-1	TRBJ2-1	.	TRBD2	16	CASSSGTSGAYNEQFF	TGCGCCAGCAGCTCGGGGACTAGCGGGGCTTACAATGAGCAGTTCTTC
TRBV28	TRBJ2-3	.	TRBD1	15	CASSSGTGSTDTQYF	TGTGCCAGCAGTTCCGGGACAGGGAGTACAGATACGCAGTATTTT
TRBV5-1	TRBJ2-7	.	TRBD1	14	CASSLTGVYYEQYF	TGCGCCAGCAGCTTGACAGGGGTTTATTACGAGCAGTACTTC
TRBV4-2	TRBJ2-3	.	.	17	CASSQDRRARNPDTQYF	TGTGCCAGCAGCCAAGACCGGCGGGCTAGAAATCCAGATACGCAGTATTTT
TRBV18	TRBJ2-7	once	TRBD1	15	CASSPGRGQSYEQYF	TGTGCCAGCTCACCCGGCAGGGGGCAATCCTACGAGCAGTACTTC
TRBV9	TRBJ2-1	.	TRBD2	14	CASSTLAGGDEQFF	TGTGCCAGCAGCACCCTAGCGGGTGGGGATGAGCAGTTCTTC
TRBV14	TRBJ1-5	.	TRBD1	14	CAFRTGERNQPQHF	TGTGCCTTTAGGACAGGGGAGCGCAATCAGCCCCAGCATTTT
TRBV9	TRBJ1-1	.	TRBD1	15	CASSPSQGGNTEAFF	TGTGCCAGCAGCCCGTCCCAGGGGGGGAACACTGAAGCTTTCTTT
TRBV11-3	TRBJ2-7	.	.	14	CASSSLTEPYEQYF	TGTGCCAGCAGCTCATTGACAGAGCCCTACGAGCAGTACTTC
TRBV30	TRBJ1-3	.	.	15	CAWNEAGESGNTIYF	TGTGCCTGGAATGAAGCAGGCGAAAGTGGAAACACCATATATTTT
TRBV2	TRBJ2-7	once	.	16	CASYLYRAFLDYEQYF	TGTGCCAGCTACCTTTACAGGGCATTTTTGGACTACGAGCAGTACTTC
TRBV13	TRBJ1-6	.	.	14	CASSFRDTNSPLHF	TGTGCCAGCAGCTTCCGGGACACAAATTCACCCCTCCACTTT
TRBV9	TRBJ2-7	once	TRBD1	14	CASSLGTGTYEQYF	TGTGCCAGCAGCTTAGGGACAGGGACGTACGAGCAGTACTTC
TRBV5-5	TRBJ2-7	.	TRBD2	15	CASSFISGGYREQYF	TGTGCCAGCAGCTTTATCTCGGGGGGATACCGCGAGCAGTACTTC